Listed below are T cell receptor beta chains from one sample, sequenced in a study of OX40 agonist ivuxolimab in advanced cancers. TCRdb's copy holds only in-frame clones and misses some; the assay was immunoSEQ multiplex PCR. The sample shows more than 70,000 clones, 84% of them seen only once. The sequencing used CD4+ or CD8+ T cells sorted from blood, collected in a trial of the OX40 agonist ivuxolimab. These receptor sequences come from an adult with an advanced solid tumor such as melanoma, head and neck, liver or kidney cancer. The CDR3 runs from the conserved cysteine through the conserved F or W. D genes are given only for firm matches. Part of the rows lack a size; the others show once, few, many or a class for expanded clones.

v_gene	d_gene	j_gene	abundance	CDR3nt	CDR3aa
TRBV18	.	TRBJ1-2	.	TGTGCCAGCTCACCACCGGGGATAAGGGATGGCTACACCTTC	CASSPPGIRDGYTF
TRBV7-9	TRBD1	TRBJ2-2	.	TGTGCCAGCAGCCTCCCGACGGGACAGGGGGTAACCGGGGAGCTGTTTTTT	CASSLPTGQGVTGELFF
TRBV6-1	.	TRBJ2-1	.	TGTGCCAGCAGTGTTTTATCAGACTACAATGAGCAGTTCTTC	CASSVLSDYNEQFF
TRBV5-1	.	TRBJ2-1	.	TGCGCCAGCAGCTTTACTAGAGCCGGAGATGAGCAGTTCTTC	CASSFTRAGDEQFF
TRBV11-2	TRBD2	TRBJ2-7	.	TGTGCCAGCACCCCTAGCGGCTACGAGCAGTACTTC	CASTPSGYEQYF
TRBV4-2	.	TRBJ2-2	.	TGTGCCAGCAGCCAAGTATTCGGAACGTCTCACACCGGGGAGCTGTTTTTT	CASSQVFGTSHTGELFF
TRBV14	TRBD2	TRBJ2-1	.	TGTGCCAGCAGCCAAGTTAGCGGGAGTACCTACAATGAGCAGTTCTTC	CASSQVSGSTYNEQFF
TRBV11-2	.	TRBJ2-2	.	TGTGCCAGCAGCTTATATGAGGGGGCGAACACCGGGGAGCTGTTTTTT	CASSLYEGANTGELFF
TRBV5-1	.	TRBJ2-7	.	TGCGCCAGCAGCCAAGACGACCCGGGTTCCTACGAGCAGTACTTC	CASSQDDPGSYEQYF
TRBV7-2	.	TRBJ2-1	.	TGTGCCAGCAGCGTCGACCCCGGGCCCTACAATGAGCAGTTCTTC	CASSVDPGPYNEQFF
TRBV6-5	TRBD1	TRBJ1-2	.	TGTGCCAGCAGTACAGGGGATGGTGGCTACACCTTC	CASSTGDGGYTF
TRBV11-2	.	TRBJ2-7	.	TGTGCCAGCAGCCGAACAGGGCGGGGGATCTACGAGCAGTACTTC	CASSRTGRGIYEQYF
TRBV19	TRBD1	TRBJ1-2	.	TGTGCCAGTAGTACCGACTCCGGGACAGGGAACTATGGCTACACCTTC	CASSTDSGTGNYGYTF
TRBV7-9	TRBD1	TRBJ1-5	once	TGTGCCAGCAGCTTAGTATTGGGGACAGGGTGGGAGGATCAGCCCCAGCATTTT	CASSLVLGTGWEDQPQHF
TRBV11-2	.	TRBJ1-3	.	TGTGCCAGCAGTTCTGACCCGGACACTGGAAACACCATATATTTT	CASSSDPDTGNTIYF
TRBV7-9	.	TRBJ2-4	.	TGTGCCAGCAGCCAGGCGGGGACAAAGAACGTAGCCAAAAACATTCAGTACTTC	CASSQAGTKNVAKNIQYF
TRBV11-3	.	TRBJ2-5	.	TGTGCCAGCAGCTCCTCGTGGGTCCAAGAGACCCAGTACTTC	CASSSSWVQETQYF
TRBV4-3	.	TRBJ1-4	.	TGCGCCAGCAGCCAAGCTGGTGAAAAACTGTTTTTT	CASSQAGEKLFF
TRBV5-6	.	TRBJ1-1	.	TGTGCCAGCAGCTTAAATAAGGACACTGAAGCTTTCTTT	CASSLNKDTEAFF
TRBV7-9	.	TRBJ2-7	.	TGTGCCAGCAGCTTTAGGGCGGGACCTGAAACTAGCTCCTACGAGCAGTACTTC	CASSFRAGPETSSYEQYF
TRBV5-1	.	TRBJ1-4	.	TGCGCCAGCAGCTTGGGGTGGGGGACGACTAATGAAAAACTGTTTTTT	CASSLGWGTTNEKLFF
TRBV29-1	.	TRBJ1-1	.	TGCAGCGTTGACAGGGAAGGTGGTCCTGAAGCTTTCTTT	CSVDREGGPEAFF
TRBV29-1	.	TRBJ1-1	once	TGCAGCGTTTCAGGGTACGGAGTAGACACTGAAGCTTTCTTT	CSVSGYGVDTEAFF